Below are 4 T cell receptor beta chains sequenced from a single sample in a study of T-cell reconstitution after alpha-beta-depleted transplantation in children. A library of TCRbeta sequences, prepared with unique molecular identifiers, was generated. TCRdb reanalysed the PCR reads using MiXCR and keeps one entry per CDR3 protein. Of about 690,000 distinct CDR3 sequences in the sample, 16% were seen once. The sequencing used PBMCs from the stem cell graft donor, collected from the stem cell graft. The receptor set was obtained from a human donor who donated a stem cell graft to a child with acute myeloid leukemia.

This clonotype was counted many times. This sequence joins TRBV20-1 and TRBJ2-1, with 10 bases fitting TRBD1. After removal of 6 bases from V and 5 bases from J, the junction contained 10 bases not matched to a gene. The CDR3 is 15 amino acids. Germline lookup yields CDR1 DFQATT and CDR2 SNEGSKA (reference sequence). This CDR3 is CSAKTGQGLDNEQFF. CDR3 sequence (DNA): TGCAGTGCGAAAACGGGACAGGGGTTGGACAATGAGCAGTTCTTC.

The chain couples TRBV5-4 to TRBJ2-1; 10 nucleotides match TRBD1. The V segment lost 1 base and the J segment 2 bases; nucleotides outside the gene matches: 6. CDR1 SGHNT and CDR2 YYREEE come from the germline V gene (reference sequence). CDR3 length equals 17 residues. CDR3 protein: CASSLYRGTGAYNEQFF. The CDR3 DNA is TGTGCCAGCAGCTTGTATCGTGGGACAGGGGCCTACAATGAGCAGTTCTTC.

This clonotype was counted ten times or more. This chain connects TRBV7-2 to TRBJ1-1, with a weak D call TRBD1 (5 bases). The CDR3 is 16 amino acids. Between the trimmed V and J ends, which lost 1 base and 6 bases, there was a span of 18 bases. The V gene's germline CDR1 is SGHTA and CDR2 FQGNSA. The CDR3 loop is CASSLEFRGREAEAFF. CDR3 DNA: TGTGCCAGCAGCTTAGAATTTAGGGGACGTGAGGCTGAAGCTTTCTTT.

With respect to this clonotype: This clone may be a read error of a much larger clone one base away. CDR3 sequence reads: CSALGSRDQETQNF. CDR3 in DNA: TGCAGTGCTCTAGGGTCCCGGGACCAAGAGACCCAGAACTTC. V and J are TRBV20-1 and TRBJ2-5, with D perhaps being TRBD1 or TRBD2 (5 bases each). Germline assignment: CDR1 DFQATT and CDR2 SNEGSKA (reference sequence). CDR3 length: 14 amino acids.